The next 5 T cell receptor beta chains were all read from a single sample in a study of T cells in Graves' hyperthyroidism and ophthalmopathy. TCR beta CDR3 regions were amplified from RNA. Using the HTBI primer set, a first-round RT-PCR was run on the TCR CDR3. Each CDR3 protein gets one entry after TCRdb re-called the multiplex PCR reads with MiXCR. The sample contains 300,000 to 400,000 distinct CDR3 sequences, roughly 23% of which appear only once. The source material was blood. These receptors came from a woman aged 50 to 60 with Graves' hyperthyroidism.

At least ten counts were recorded for this clonotype. The V and J genes are TRBV5-1 and TRBJ2-7, with D perhaps matching TRBD1 (6 bases). Looked up from germline, CDR1 is SGHRS and CDR2 is YFSETQ. The germline V and J ends were trimmed by 3 bases and 4 bases, with 17 bases remaining between them. The CDR3 extends over 15 amino acids. The CDR3 loop reads CASSSKPRGRYEQYF. CDR3 DNA sequence: TGCGCCAGCAGCTCCAAGCCCAGGGGAAGGTACGAGCAGTACTTC.

This clonotype turned up a few times. The chain links TRBV20-1 to TRBJ2-7; 10 nucleotides agree with TRBD1. The germline gives CDR1 DFQATT, CDR2 SNEGSKA (reference sequence). V lost 6 bases to trimming and J lost 2 bases; unmatched junction nucleotides: 7. This CDR3 comprises 14 residues. The CDR3 nucleotides are TGCAGTGCCGACGCCGGGACAGGGGCCTACGAGCAGTACTTC. Its translation: CSADAGTGAYEQYF.

The chain uses TRBV29-1 and TRBJ2-5; a possible D gene is TRBD2 (5 bases). The length of the CDR3 is 14 residues. V lost 1 base and J 4 bases, leaving 13 bases between the germline ends. Germline V gene data show CDR1 as SQVTM and CDR2 as ANQGSEA. The chain's CDR3 is CSVEGRMRRETQYF. In DNA, the CDR3 is TGCAGCGTTGAAGGGAGGATGAGGAGAGAGACCCAGTACTTC.

The chain recombines TRBV2 with TRBJ2-6; a weak D match, TRBD1 (6 bases). Trimming removed 6 bases from V and 2 bases from J, with 11 bases in between. Looked up from germline, CDR1 is SNHLY and CDR2 is FYNNEI. The CDR3 has 15 residues. CDR3 region: CASSSNRAGANVLTF. The CDR3 DNA reads TGTGCCAGCAGCTCTAACAGGGCTGGGGCCAACGTCCTGACTTTC.

The rearrangement uses TRBV2 and TRBJ1-1; TRBD1 might be the D (5 bases). The V gene lost 1 base and the J gene lost 4 bases, with 13 bases spanning the gap. This CDR3 is built from 15 residues. From germline, CDR1 is SNHLY and CDR2 FYNNEI. In DNA, the CDR3 is TGTGCCAGCAGTGAAGGCGCCACGAGGGGCACTGAAGCTTTCTTT. Translating gives CASSEGATRGTEAFF.